This T cell receptor (beta chain) originates from a study of blood T cell repertoires in COVID-19. For the study at large: The samples span acute and convalescent COVID-19 from the United States, Italy and Spain. From T cells, B-cell-depleted T cells, or PBMCs came the material, which was cDNA or gDNA.

Per the original methods: Amplification from reference gene primers served as the basis for estimated nucleated cell counts. Repertoires were generated with immunoSEQ multiplex PCR, while TCRdb's copy carries only in-frame clones and drops some. Clone size and V and J calls were adopted from that table, with D and trimming inferred from the DNA. The sample yields about 200,000 clones, more than 75% seen once. The CDR3 is made up of 14 amino acids. V shed 5 bases and J shed 3 bases, with 13 bases lying between them. Germline values: CDR1 MNHEY, CDR2 SVGAGI. This TCR was sampled from a man in his forties or fifties with active or convalescent COVID-19. J is TRBJ1-1 and V is TRBV6-5; D is perhaps TRBD1 (5 bases). Sequences were obtained from peripheral blood. The CDR3 sequence is CASSLRTFYTEAFF. The CDR3 nucleotides read TGTGCCAGCAGTCTCCGGACATTTTACACTGAAGCTTTCTTT.